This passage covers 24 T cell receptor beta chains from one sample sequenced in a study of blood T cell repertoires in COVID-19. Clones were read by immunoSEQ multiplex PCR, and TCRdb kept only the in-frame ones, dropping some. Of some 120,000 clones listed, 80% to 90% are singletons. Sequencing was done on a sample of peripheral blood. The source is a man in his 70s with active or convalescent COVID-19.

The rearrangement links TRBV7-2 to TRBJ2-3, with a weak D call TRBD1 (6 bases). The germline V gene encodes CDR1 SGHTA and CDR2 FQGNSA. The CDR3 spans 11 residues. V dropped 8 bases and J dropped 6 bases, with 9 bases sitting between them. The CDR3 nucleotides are TGTGCCAGCGGCCAGGGGGATACGCAGTATTTT. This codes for CASGQGDTQYF.

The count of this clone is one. The CDR3 is CATSRYSGREQFF. CDR3 DNA sequence: TGTGCCACCAGCAGATATAGCGGGAGGGAGCAGTTCTTC. The chain is built from TRBV15 and TRBJ2-1; 10 nucleotides line up with TRBD2. Germline assignment: CDR1 LNHNV and CDR2 YYDKDF (reference sequence). Trimming cost V 2 bases and J 10 bases; bases outside gene matches: 2. The CDR3 has 13 residues.

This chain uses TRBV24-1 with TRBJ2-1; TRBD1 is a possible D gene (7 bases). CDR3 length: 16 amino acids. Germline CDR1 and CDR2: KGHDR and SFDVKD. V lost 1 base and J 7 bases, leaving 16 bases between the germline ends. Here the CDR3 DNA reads TGTGCCACCAGTGATTTTCAGGGGGGCGATCTAAATGAGCAGTTCTTC. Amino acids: CATSDFQGGDLNEQFF.

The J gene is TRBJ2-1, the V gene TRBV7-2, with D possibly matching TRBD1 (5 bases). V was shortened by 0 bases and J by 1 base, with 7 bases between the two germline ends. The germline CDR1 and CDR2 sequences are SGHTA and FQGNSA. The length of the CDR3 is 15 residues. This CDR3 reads CASSLARGSYNEQFF. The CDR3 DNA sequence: TGTGCCAGCAGCTTAGCAAGGGGTTCCTACAATGAGCAGTTCTTC.

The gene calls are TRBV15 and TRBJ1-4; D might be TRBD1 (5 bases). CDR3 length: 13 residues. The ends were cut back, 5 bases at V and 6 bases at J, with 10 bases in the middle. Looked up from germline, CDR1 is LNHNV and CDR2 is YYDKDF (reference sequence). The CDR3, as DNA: TGTGCCACCAGCGTTCAGGGTGATGAAAAACTGTTTTTT. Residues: CATSVQGDEKLFF.

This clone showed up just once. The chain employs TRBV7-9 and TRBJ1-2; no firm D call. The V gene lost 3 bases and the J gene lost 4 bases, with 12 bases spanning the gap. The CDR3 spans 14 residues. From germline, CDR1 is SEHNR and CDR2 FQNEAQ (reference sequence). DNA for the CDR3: TGTGCCAGCAGCTTGAGGGATCCGGTCTATGGCTACACCTTC. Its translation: CASSLRDPVYGYTF.

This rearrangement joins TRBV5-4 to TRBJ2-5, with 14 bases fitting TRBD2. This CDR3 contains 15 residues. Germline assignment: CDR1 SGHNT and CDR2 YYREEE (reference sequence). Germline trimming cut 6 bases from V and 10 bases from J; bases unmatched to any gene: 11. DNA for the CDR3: TGTGCCAGCAATGAGGGACTAGCGGGAGTAGGTGACCAGTACTTC. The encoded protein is CASNEGLAGVGDQYF. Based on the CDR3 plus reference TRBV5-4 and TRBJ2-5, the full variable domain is ETGVTQSPTHLIKTRGQQVTLRCSSQSGHNTVSWYQQALGQGPQFIFQYYREEENGRGNFPPRFSGLQFPNYSSELNVNALELDDSALYLCASNEGLAGVGDQYFGPGTRLLVL.

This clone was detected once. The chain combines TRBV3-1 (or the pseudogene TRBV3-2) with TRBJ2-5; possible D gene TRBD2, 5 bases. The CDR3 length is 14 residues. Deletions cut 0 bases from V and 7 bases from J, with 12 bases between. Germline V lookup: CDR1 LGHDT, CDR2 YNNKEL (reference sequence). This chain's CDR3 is CASSQERSRGTQYF. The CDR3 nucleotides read TGTGCCAGCAGCCAAGAGAGGTCCCGGGGGACCCAGTACTTC.

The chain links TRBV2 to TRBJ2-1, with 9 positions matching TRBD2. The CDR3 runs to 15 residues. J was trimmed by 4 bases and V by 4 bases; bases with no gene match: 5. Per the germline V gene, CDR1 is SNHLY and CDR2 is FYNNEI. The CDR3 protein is CASSVALAGYNEQFF. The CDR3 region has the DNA TGTGCCAGCAGTGTGGCACTAGCGGGTTACAATGAGCAGTTCTTC. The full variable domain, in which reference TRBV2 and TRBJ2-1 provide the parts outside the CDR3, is EPEVTQTPSHQVTQMGQEVILRCVPISNHLYFYWYRQILGQKVEFLVSFYNNEISEKSEIFDDQFSVERPDGSNFTLKIRSTKLEDSAMYFCASSVALAGYNEQFFGPGTRLTVL.

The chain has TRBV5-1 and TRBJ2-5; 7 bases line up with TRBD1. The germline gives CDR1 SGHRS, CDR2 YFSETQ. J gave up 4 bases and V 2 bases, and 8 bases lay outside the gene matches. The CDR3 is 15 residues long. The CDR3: CASSLWTGSLETQYF. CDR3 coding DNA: TGCGCCAGCAGCTTATGGACAGGATCCTTAGAGACCCAGTACTTC.

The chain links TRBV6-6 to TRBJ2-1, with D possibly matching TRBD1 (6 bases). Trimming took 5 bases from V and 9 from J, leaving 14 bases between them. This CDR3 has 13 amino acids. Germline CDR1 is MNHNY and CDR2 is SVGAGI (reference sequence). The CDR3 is CASSRTGSPEQFF. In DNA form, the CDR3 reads TGTGCCAGCAGTCGAACAGGGAGTCCTGAGCAGTTCTTC.

The CDR3 spells CASSSTGQQNTEAFF. In nucleotides, the CDR3 is TGCGCCAGCAGCTCGACGGGACAGCAAAACACTGAAGCTTTCTTT. V and J are TRBV5-1 and TRBJ1-1; 7 bases are shared with TRBD1. The V gene's germline CDR1 is SGHRS and CDR2 YFSETQ. The V and J ends lost 3 bases and 2 bases, in that order; junction bases with no gene match: 7. The CDR3 consists of 15 residues.

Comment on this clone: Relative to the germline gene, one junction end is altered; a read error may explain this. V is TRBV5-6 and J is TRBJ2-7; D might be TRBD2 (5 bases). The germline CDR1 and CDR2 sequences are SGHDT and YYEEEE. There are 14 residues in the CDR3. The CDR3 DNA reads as TGTGCCAGCAGCTTGGTCATGGACTCCCACGAGCAGTACTTC. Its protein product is CASSLVMDSHEQYF.

The CDR3 loop reads CASSPKVASSSADSSYNEQFF. The CDR3 bases are TGTGCCAGCTCACCAAAAGTGGCTAGCTCCTCGGCCGATAGCTCCTACAATGAGCAGTTCTTC. This rearrangement joins TRBV18 to TRBJ2-1; D is possibly TRBD2 (5 bases). V lost 2 bases to trimming and J lost 0 bases, with 26 bases between them. CDR1 KGHSH and CDR2 LQKENI come from the germline V gene. This CDR3 contains 21 residues.

The CDR3 nucleotides read TGTGCCAGCAGTTTTTCAGGGGGCGGTGGCTACACCTTC. This codes for CASSFSGGGGYTF. The chain has TRBV12-3 or TRBV12-4 and TRBJ1-2, with 8 bases aligning to TRBD1. The CDR3 is 13 amino acids. The trim removed 3 bases at V and 7 bases at J, leaving 4 bases unmatched.

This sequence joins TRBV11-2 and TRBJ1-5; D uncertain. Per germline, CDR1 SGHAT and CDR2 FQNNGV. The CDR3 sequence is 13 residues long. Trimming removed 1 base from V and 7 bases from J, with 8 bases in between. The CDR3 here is CASSLAEDQPQHF. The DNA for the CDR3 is TGTGCCAGCAGCTTAGCGGAGGACCAGCCCCAGCATTTT.

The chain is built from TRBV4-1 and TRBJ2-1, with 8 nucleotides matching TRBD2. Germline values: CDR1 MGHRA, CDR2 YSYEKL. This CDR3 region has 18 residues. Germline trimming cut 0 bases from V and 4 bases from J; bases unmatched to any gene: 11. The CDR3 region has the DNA TGCGCCAGCAGCCAAGATGTTGGAGGCGGGAGGATTTACAATGAGCAGTTCTTC. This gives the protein CASSQDVGGGRIYNEQFF.

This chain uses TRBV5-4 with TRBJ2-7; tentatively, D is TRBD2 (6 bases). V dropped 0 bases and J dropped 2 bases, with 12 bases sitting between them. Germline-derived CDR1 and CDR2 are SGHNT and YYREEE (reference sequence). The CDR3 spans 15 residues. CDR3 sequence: CASSLGRDFTYEQYF. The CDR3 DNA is TGTGCCAGCAGCTTGGGCCGGGACTTCACCTACGAGCAGTACTTC.

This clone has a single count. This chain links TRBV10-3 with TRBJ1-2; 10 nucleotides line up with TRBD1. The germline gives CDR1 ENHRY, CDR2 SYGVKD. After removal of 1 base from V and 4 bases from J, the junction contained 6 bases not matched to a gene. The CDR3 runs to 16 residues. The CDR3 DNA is TGTGCCATCAGTGAGTACCGGGACAGGGGCACCTATGGCTACACCTTC. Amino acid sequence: CAISEYRDRGTYGYTF.

The DNA of the CDR3 is TGTGCCAGCAGCCCCAGGACGGGAAGCTCCTACGAGCAGTACTTC. This gives the protein CASSPRTGSSYEQYF. The genes are TRBV27 and TRBJ2-7; D is possibly TRBD2 (5 bases). The CDR3 spans 15 residues. The germline gives CDR1 MNHEY, CDR2 SMNVEV (reference sequence). V gave up 6 bases and J gave up 0 bases, with 15 bases separating them.

DNA for the CDR3: TGTGCCAGTTCCTCCAGGTGGGAGGGGAACACCGGGGAGCTGTTTTTT. Residues: CASSSRWEGNTGELFF. This sequence joins TRBV25-1 and TRBJ2-2; 7 nucleotides line up with TRBD2. This CDR3 region has 16 residues. V dropped 9 bases and J dropped 1; count of bases not matched to a gene: 11. From germline, CDR1 is MGHDK and CDR2 SYGVNS.

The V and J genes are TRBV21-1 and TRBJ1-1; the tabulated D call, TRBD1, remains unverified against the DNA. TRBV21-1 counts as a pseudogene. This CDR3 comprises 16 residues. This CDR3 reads CASSPPQGGEDTEAFF. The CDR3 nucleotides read TGTGCCAGCAGCCCCCCCCAGGGCGGTGAGGACACTGAAGCTTTCTTT.

In DNA form, the CDR3 reads TGTGCCAGCAGTTTGAGTGGTCAAGAGACCCAGTACTTC. Protein sequence: CASSLSGQETQYF. The genes are TRBV28 and TRBJ2-5; D not resolved. Per the germline V gene, CDR1 is MDHEN and CDR2 is SYDVKM. The CDR3 has 13 residues. Trimming took 3 bases from V and 2 from J, leaving 7 bases between them. Full variable domain (remainder filled in from reference TRBV28 and TRBJ2-5): DVKVTQSSRYLVKRTGEKVFLECVQDMDHENMFWYRQDPGLGLRLIYFSYDVKMKEKGDIPEGYSVSREKKERFSLILESASTNQTSMYLCASSLSGQETQYFGPGTRLLVL.

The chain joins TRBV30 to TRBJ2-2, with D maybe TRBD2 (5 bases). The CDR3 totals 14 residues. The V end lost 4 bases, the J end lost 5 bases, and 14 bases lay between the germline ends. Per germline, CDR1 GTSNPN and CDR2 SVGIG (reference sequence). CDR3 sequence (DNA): TGTGCCTGGACCCATGACGGCGGGACCGGGGAGCTGTTTTTT. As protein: CAWTHDGGTGELFF.